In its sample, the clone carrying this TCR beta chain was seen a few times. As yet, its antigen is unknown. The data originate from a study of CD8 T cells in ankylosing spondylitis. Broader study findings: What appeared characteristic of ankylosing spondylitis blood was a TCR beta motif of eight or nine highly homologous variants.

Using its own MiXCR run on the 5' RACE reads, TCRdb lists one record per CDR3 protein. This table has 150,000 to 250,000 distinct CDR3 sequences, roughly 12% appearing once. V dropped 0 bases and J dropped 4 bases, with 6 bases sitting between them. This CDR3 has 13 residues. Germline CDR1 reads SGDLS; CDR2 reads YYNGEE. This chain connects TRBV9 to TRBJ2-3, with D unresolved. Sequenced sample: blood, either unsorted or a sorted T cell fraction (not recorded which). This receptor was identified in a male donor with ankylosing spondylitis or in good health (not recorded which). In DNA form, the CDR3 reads TGTGCCAGCAGCGTAGGTATCGCAGATACGCAGTATTTT. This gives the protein CASSVGIADTQYF.